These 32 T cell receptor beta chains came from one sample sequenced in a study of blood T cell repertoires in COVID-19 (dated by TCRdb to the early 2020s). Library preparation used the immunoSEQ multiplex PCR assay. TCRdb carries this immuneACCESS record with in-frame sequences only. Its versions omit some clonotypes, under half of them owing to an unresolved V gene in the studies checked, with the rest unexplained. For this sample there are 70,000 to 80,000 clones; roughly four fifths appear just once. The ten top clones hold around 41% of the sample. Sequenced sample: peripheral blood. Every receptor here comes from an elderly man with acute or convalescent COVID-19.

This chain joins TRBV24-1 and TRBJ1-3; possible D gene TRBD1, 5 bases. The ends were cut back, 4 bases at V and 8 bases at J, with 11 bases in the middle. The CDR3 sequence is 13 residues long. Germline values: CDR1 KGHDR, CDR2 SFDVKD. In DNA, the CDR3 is TGTGCCACCAGTGACGGGTCGGGGGACACCATATATTTT. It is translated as CATSDGSGDTIYF.

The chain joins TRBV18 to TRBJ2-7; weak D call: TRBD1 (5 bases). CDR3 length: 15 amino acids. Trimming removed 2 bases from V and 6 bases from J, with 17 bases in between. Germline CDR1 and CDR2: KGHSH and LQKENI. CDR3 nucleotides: TGTGCCAGCTCACCAGCCCCAGACAGCTACTCCGAGCAGTACTTC. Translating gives CASSPAPDSYSEQYF.

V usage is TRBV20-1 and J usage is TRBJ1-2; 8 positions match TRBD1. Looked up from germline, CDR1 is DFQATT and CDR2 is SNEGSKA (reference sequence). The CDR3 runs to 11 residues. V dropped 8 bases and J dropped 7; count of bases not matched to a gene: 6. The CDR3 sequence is CSSPGGSGYTF. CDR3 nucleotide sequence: TGCAGTAGTCCAGGGGGCAGTGGCTACACCTTC.

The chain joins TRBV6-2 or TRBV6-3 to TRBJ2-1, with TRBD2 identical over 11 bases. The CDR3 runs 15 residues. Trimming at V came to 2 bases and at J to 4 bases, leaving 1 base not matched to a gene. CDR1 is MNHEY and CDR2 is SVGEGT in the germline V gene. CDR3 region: CASSYGTSGYNEQFF. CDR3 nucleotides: TGTGCCAGCAGTTACGGGACTAGCGGTTACAATGAGCAGTTCTTC.

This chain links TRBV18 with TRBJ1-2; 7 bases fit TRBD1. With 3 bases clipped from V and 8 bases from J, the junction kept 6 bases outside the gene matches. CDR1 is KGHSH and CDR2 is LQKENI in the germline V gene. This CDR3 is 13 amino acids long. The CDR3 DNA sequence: TGTGCCAGCTCACCCACAGGGGCGGGAGGCTACACCTTC. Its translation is CASSPTGAGGYTF. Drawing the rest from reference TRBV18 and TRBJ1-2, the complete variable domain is NAGVMQNPRHLVRRRGQEARLRCSPMKGHSHVYWYRQLPEEGLKFMVYLQKENIIDESGMPKERFSAEFPKEGPSILRIQQVVRGDSAAYFCASSPTGAGGYTFGSGTRLTVV.

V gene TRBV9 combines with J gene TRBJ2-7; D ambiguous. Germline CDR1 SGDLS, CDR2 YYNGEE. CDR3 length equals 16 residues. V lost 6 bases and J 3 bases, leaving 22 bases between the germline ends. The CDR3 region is CASTLRYFLVVYEQYF. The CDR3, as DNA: TGTGCCAGCACCCTACGGTACTTTCTGGTGGTCTACGAGCAGTACTTC.

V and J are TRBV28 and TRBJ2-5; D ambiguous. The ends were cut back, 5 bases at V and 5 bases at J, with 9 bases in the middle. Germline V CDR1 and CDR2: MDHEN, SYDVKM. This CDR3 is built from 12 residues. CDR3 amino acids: CASSTTRETQYF. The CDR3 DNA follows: TGTGCCAGCAGTACCACCCGGGAGACCCAGTACTTC.

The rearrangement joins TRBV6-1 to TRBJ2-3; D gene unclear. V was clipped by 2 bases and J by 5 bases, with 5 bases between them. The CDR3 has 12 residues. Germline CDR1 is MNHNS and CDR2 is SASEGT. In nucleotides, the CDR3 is TGTGCCAGCAGTGAACGCGGAGATACGCAGTATTTT. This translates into CASSERGDTQYF.

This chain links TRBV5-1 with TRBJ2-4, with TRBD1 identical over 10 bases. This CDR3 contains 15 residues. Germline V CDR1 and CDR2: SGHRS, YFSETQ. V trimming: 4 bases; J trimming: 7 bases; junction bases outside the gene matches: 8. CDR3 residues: CASSPAGTGANIQYF. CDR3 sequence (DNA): TGCGCCAGCAGCCCGGCTGGGACAGGGGCGAACATTCAGTACTTC.

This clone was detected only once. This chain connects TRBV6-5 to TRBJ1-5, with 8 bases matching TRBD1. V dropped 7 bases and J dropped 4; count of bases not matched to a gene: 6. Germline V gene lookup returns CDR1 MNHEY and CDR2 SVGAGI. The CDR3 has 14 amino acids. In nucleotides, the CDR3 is TGTGCCAGCATAGACAGGGGAGAAAATCAGCCCCAGCATTTT. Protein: CASIDRGENQPQHF.

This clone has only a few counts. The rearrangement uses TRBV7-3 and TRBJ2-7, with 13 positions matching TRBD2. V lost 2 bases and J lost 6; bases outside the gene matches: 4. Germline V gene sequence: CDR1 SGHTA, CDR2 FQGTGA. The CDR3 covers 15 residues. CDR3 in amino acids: CASSLSGLAGSEQYF. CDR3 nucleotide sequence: TGTGCCAGCAGCTTATCGGGACTAGCGGGATCCGAGCAGTACTTC.

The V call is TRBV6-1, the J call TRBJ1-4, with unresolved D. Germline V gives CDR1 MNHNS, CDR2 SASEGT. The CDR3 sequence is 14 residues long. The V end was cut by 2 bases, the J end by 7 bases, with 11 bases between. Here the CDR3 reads CASSEQEGSEKLFF. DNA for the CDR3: TGTGCCAGCAGTGAACAGGAAGGGAGTGAAAAACTGTTTTTT.

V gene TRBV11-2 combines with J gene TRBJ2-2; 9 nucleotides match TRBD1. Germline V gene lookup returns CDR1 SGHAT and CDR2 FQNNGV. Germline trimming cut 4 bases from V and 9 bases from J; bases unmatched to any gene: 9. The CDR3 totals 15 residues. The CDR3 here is CASSSGGTGRRELFF. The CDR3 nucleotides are TGTGCCAGCAGCTCAGGGGGGACAGGGCGGCGGGAGCTGTTTTTT.

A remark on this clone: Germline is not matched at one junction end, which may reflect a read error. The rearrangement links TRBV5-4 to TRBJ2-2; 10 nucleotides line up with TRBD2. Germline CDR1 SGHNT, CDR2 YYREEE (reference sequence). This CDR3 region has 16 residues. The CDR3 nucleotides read TGTGCCAGCAGCAGAGGTACTAGCGGGAACCCCGGGGAGCTGTTTTTT. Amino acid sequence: CASSRGTSGNPGELFF. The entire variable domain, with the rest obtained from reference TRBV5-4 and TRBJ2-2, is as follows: ETGVTQSPTHLIKTRGQQVTLRCSSQSGHNTVSWYQQALGQGPQFIFQYYREEENGRGNFPPRFSGLQFPNYSSELNVNALELDDSALYLCASSRGTSGNPGELFFGEGSRLTVL.

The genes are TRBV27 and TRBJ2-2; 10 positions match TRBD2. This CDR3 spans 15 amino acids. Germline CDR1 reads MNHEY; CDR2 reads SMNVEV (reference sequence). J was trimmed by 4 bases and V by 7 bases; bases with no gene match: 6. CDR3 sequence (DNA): TGTGCCAGCAATAGGCTAGCGGGGGTCACCGGGGAGCTGTTTTTT. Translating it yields CASNRLAGVTGELFF.

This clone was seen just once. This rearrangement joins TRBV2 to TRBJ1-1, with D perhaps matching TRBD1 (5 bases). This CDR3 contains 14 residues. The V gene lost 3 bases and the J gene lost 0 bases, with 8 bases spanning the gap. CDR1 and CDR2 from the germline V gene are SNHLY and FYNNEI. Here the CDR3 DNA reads TGTGCCAGCAGTGATAAGGGGCTGAACACTGAAGCTTTCTTT. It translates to CASSDKGLNTEAFF.

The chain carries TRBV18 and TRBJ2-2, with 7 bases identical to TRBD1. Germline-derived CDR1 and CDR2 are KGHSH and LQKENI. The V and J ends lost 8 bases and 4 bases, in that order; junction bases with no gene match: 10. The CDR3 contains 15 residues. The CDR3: CASRRDSSFTGELFF. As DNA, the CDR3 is TGTGCCAGCCGCCGGGACAGTTCTTTCACCGGGGAGCTGTTTTTT.

The DNA of the CDR3 is TGTGCCAGTAACCCGCGGGACAGAAATCAGCCCCAGCATTTT. It specifies CASNPRDRNQPQHF. The V and J genes are TRBV19 and TRBJ1-5; 7 positions agree with TRBD1. V gave up 7 bases and J gave up 4 bases; unmatched junction bases: 7. This CDR3 comprises 14 residues. Germline CDR1 LNHDA, CDR2 SQIVND (reference sequence). Using reference TRBV19 and TRBJ1-5 for the parts outside the CDR3, the full variable domain is DGGITQSPKYLFRKEGQNVTLSCEQNLNHDAMYWYRQDPGQGLRLIYYSQIVNDFQKGDIAEGYSVSREKKESFPLTVTSAQKNPTAFYLCASNPRDRNQPQHFGDGTRLSIL.

The DNA of the CDR3 is TGTGCCAGCTCACCATTGGAGGGAAACTATGGCTACACCTTC. It specifies CASSPLEGNYGYTF. The chain couples TRBV18 to TRBJ1-2, with D hard to call. The CDR3 has 14 amino acids. Trimming removed 2 bases at V and 2 bases at J, with 9 bases between. CDR1 and CDR2 from the germline V gene are KGHSH and LQKENI.

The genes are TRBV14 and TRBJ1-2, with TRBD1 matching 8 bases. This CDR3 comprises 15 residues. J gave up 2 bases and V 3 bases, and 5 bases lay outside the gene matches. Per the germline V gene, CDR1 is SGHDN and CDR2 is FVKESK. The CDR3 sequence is CASSHRTGMNYGYTF. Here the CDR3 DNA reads TGTGCCAGCAGCCATCGGACAGGGATGAACTATGGCTACACCTTC.

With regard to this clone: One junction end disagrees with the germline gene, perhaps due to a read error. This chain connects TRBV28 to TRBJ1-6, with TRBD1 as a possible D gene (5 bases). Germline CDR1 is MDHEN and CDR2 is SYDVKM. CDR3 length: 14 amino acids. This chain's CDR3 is CASSFPGQGRSESF. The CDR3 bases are TGTGCCAGCAGTTTCCCTGGACAAGGGCGTTCTGAATCCTTT.

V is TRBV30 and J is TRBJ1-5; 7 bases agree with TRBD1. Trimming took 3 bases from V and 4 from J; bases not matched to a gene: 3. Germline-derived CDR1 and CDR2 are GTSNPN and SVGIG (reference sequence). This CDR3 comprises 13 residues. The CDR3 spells CAWRGQPNQPQHF. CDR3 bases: TGTGCCTGGAGGGGACAGCCAAATCAGCCCCAGCATTTT.

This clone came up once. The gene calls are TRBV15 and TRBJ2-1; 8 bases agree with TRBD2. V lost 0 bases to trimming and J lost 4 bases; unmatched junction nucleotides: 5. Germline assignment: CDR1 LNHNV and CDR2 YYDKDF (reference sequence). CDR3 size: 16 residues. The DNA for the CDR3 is TGTGCCACCAGCAGAGATATCGGGGGGGGTTACAATGAGCAGTTCTTC. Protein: CATSRDIGGGYNEQFF.

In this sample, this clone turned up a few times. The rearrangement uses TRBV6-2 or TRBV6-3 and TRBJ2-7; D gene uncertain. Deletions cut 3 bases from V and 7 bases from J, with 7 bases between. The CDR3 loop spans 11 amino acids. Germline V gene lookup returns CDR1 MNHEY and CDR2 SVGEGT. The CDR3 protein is CASSYQREQYF. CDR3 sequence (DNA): TGTGCCAGCAGTTATCAGCGAGAGCAGTACTTC.

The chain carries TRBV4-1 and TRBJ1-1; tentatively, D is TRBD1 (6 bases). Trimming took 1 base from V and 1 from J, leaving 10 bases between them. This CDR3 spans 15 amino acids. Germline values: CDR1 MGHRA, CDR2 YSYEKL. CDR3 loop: CASSQVGGGNTEAFF. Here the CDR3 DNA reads TGCGCCAGCAGCCAAGTTGGGGGCGGGAACACTGAAGCTTTCTTT.

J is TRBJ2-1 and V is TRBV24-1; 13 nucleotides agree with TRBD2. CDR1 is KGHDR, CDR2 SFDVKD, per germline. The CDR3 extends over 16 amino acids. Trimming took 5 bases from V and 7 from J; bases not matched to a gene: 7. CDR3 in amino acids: CATSVGLAGVGNEQFF. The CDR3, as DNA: TGTGCCACCAGTGTCGGACTAGCGGGAGTCGGAAATGAGCAGTTCTTC.

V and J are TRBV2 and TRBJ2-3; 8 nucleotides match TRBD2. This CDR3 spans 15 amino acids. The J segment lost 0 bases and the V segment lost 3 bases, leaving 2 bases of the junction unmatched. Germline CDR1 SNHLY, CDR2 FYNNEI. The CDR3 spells CASSEGTSSTDTQYF. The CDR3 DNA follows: TGTGCCAGCAGTGAGGGGACTAGTAGCACAGATACGCAGTATTTT.

As DNA, the CDR3 is TGTGCCAGCAGGTACAGGGGGCGGAATGAAAAACTGTTTTTT. As protein: CASRYRGRNEKLFF. The chain carries TRBV2 and TRBJ1-4; 9 nucleotides align to TRBD1. Trimming took 6 bases from V and 5 from J; bases not matched to a gene: 4. Germline loops: CDR1 SNHLY, CDR2 FYNNEI. CDR3 size: 14 residues.

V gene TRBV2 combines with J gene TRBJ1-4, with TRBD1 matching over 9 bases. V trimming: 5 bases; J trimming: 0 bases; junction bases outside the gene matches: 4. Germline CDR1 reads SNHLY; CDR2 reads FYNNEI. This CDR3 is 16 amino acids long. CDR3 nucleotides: TGTGCCAGCAGTTGGGACAGGGATACAACTAATGAAAAACTGTTTTTT. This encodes CASSWDRDTTNEKLFF.

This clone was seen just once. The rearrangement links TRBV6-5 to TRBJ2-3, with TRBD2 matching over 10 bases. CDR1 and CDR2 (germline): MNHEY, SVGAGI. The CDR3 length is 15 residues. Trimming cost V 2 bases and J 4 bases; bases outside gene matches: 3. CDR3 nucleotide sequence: TGTGCCAGCAGTTACAGAGCGGGAGGGCCAGATACGCAGTATTTT. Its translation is CASSYRAGGPDTQYF.

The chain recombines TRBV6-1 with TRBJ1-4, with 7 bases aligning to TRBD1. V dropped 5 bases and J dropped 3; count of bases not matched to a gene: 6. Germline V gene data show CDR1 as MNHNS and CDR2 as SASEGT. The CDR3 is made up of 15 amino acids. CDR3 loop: CASSPPGQPNEKLFF. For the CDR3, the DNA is TGTGCCAGCAGTCCCCCGGGACAGCCTAATGAAAAACTGTTTTTT.

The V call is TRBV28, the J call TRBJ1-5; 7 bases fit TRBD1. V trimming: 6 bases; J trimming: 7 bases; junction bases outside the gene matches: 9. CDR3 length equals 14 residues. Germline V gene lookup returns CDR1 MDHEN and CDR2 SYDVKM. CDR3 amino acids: CASRAQGLGQPQHF. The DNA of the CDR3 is TGTGCCAGCAGAGCACAGGGGTTAGGACAGCCCCAGCATTTT.